This is a list of T cell receptor beta chains from one sample in a study of Graves' ophthalmopathy and Graves' hyperthyroidism. TCRdb used MiXCR to reprocess the multiplex PCR reads, holding one entry per CDR3 protein. The data show about 740,000 distinct CDR3 sequences, with 40% seen just once and 44% held by the top ten. The sample consisted of peripheral blood. The receptors shown here come from an adult man with Graves' ophthalmopathy. Each CDR3 is given with its conserved first and last residue. The order of the fields is J gene, V gene, CDR3 protein.

TRBJ1-6	TRBV9	CASSVWENSPLHF
TRBJ2-5	TRBV2	CASSESQGGQETQYF
TRBJ1-6	TRBV25-1	CASSQVAGGYNSPLHF
TRBJ2-2	TRBV24-1	CATSDLRTGPTGELFF
TRBJ1-1	TRBV7-9	CASSFMGKEVTEAFF
TRBJ1-2	TRBV12-3/TRBV12-4	CVSSIDGQIYGYTF
TRBJ1-6	TRBV10-2	CASRVGSADPPLHF
TRBJ2-7	TRBV6-4	CASSVLAGGSYEQYF
TRBJ1-1	TRBV29-1	CSGYTRGVTEAFF
TRBJ2-7	TRBV10-2	CASRKGRGYEQYF
TRBJ2-5	TRBV11-2	CASSQSEIQETQYF
TRBJ2-5	TRBV14	CASSPIGVYETQYF
TRBJ2-7	TRBV7-9	CASSLGKYEQYF
TRBJ1-5	TRBV19	CASSIPGVSNQPQHF
TRBJ2-5	TRBV29-1	CSAGQGVQRTQYF
TRBJ1-1	TRBV10-3	CAITETANTEAFF
TRBJ2-5	TRBV20-1	CSARPPFQETQYF
TRBJ1-2	TRBV12-3/TRBV12-4	CASSSALLGYTF
TRBJ2-7	TRBV20-1	CSARWGARRQYEQYF
TRBJ1-1	TRBV7-3	CASSLIHAANTEAFF
TRBJ1-2	TRBV20-1	CSARVPMEAAGYTF
TRBJ2-7	TRBV2	CASSPGRGALGMEQYF
TRBJ1-5	TRBV29-1	CSVEWAANQPRHF
TRBJ1-1	TRBV7-9	CASSLGPDGNTEAFF